The text below deals with one T cell receptor beta chain. This sample is drawn from a study of blood T cell repertoires in COVID-19. Participants had their cohort set by participant-reported clinical history. Per the original methods: Amplification from reference gene primers served as the basis for estimated nucleated cell counts. Profiled with immunoSEQ multiplex PCR; TCRdb holds only in-frame clones, not every one. For V, J and clone size, that table is used; D and trimming come from the DNA. Here the sample spans 250,000 or so clones, about nine tenths being singletons. This CDR3 is built from 15 residues. CDR1 MDHEN and CDR2 SYDVKM come from the germline V gene. V lost 2 bases and J lost 4, with 13 bases in between.

The specimen was PBMCs or T cells enriched from blood (not recorded which). This receptor was taken from a woman in her twenties or thirties with acute COVID-19. V and J are TRBV28 and TRBJ2-3, with TRBD1 as a possible D gene (6 bases). CDR3 bases: TGTGCCAGCAGTTTAACCACAGGGCTCCCAGATACGCAGTATTTT. Translated, it gives CASSLTTGLPDTQYF.